What follows is one T cell receptor (beta chain) and its context. Its specificity is unknown. The junction does not match germline at one end; this may be a read error. The PCR contained 60 Vbeta and 13 Jbeta primers. Method: immunoSEQ multiplex PCR; TCRdb's copy keeps in-frame clones and lacks some. This sample has about 180,000 clones, with approximately 84% found just once. Germline V gene lookup returns CDR1 SGHRS and CDR2 YFSETQ. The CDR3 length is 15 residues. This entry is derived from a study of cytomegalovirus exposure and HLA in healthy donors. Study-wide context: From donors who were HLA-typed, an early data release held around 80 million unique TCRs.

Study-wide points: Apart from CMV serostatus, no immune exposure information was available. In a later analysis, donors in an Asian-associated ancestry cluster reportedly had fewer N-insertions in productive TCRs than the cohort mean.

This TCR came from a girl between 5 and 17 years old in good health and CMV-seropositive. The sample taken for sequencing was PBMCs. The gene calls are TRBV5-1 and TRBJ2-5; possibly TRBD1 or TRBD2 for D (5 bases each). The chain's CDR3 is CASTLGPTEQETQYF. CDR3 nucleotides: TGCGCCAGCACCTTGGGACCTACAGAGCAAGAGACCCAGTACTTC.